These 28 T cell receptor beta chains came from one sample sequenced in a study of blood T cell repertoires in COVID-19. Data came from immunoSEQ multiplex PCR; TCRdb stores just in-frame clones and leaves some out. Of about 120,000 clones in the sample, 80% to 90% were seen once. What was sequenced was peripheral blood. Receptors originate from a man between 65 and 85 years old with active or convalescent COVID-19.

The V gene is TRBV5-1, the J gene TRBJ2-7, with D unclear. With 0 bases removed from V and 6 bases from J, the gap between germline ends came to 7 bases. The V gene's germline CDR1 is SGHRS and CDR2 YFSETQ. This CDR3 spans 12 amino acids. CDR3 sequence (DNA): TGCGCCAGCAGCTTGGCCGCTAGCGAGCAGTACTTC. Translating it yields CASSLAASEQYF. Supplemented by reference TRBV5-1 and TRBJ2-7, the full variable domain reads KAGVTQTPRYLIKTRGQQVTLSCSPISGHRSVSWYQQTPGQGLQFLFEYFSETQRNKGNFPGRFSGRQFSNSRSEMNVSTLELGDSALYLCASSLAASEQYFGPGTRLTVT.

This rearrangement joins TRBV2 to TRBJ2-5, with D perhaps matching TRBD2 (6 bases). CDR3 length: 15 residues. Germline CDR1 reads SNHLY; CDR2 reads FYNNEI. Trimming removed 4 bases at V and 5 bases at J, with 17 bases between. The CDR3 reads CASSVMEGLGETQYF. The CDR3 bases are TGTGCCAGCAGTGTAATGGAGGGGCTCGGGGAGACCCAGTACTTC.

V gene TRBV19 combines with J gene TRBJ1-6, with a weak D call TRBD1 (6 bases). Germline V lookup: CDR1 LNHDA, CDR2 SQIVND (reference sequence). The CDR3 sequence is 14 residues long. V was shortened by 10 bases and J by 6 bases, with 16 bases between the two germline ends. CDR3 coding DNA: TGTGCCACCTCACACCAACAGGGTAATTCACCCCTCCACTTT. Translation: CATSHQQGNSPLHF.

The chain carries TRBV24-1 and TRBJ2-7, with TRBD2 matching over 10 bases. The germline gives CDR1 KGHDR, CDR2 SFDVKD. The CDR3 runs to 15 residues. V shed 5 bases, J shed 12 bases, and the junction held 15 bases outside the gene matches. CDR3: CATSGNGLAGDLRYF. The CDR3 DNA reads as TGTGCCACCAGTGGTAACGGGCTAGCGGGAGATCTGAGGTACTTC.

This chain uses TRBV20-1 with TRBJ1-1; the match to TRBD1 covers 10 bases. The germline gives CDR1 DFQATT, CDR2 SNEGSKA (reference sequence). This CDR3 is built from 17 residues. J gave up 0 bases and V 3 bases, and 10 bases lay outside the gene matches. The CDR3 nucleotides are TGCAGTGCTAGTTTTCTGGACAGGGGGTTCATGAACACTGAAGCTTTCTTT. It specifies CSASFLDRGFMNTEAFF.

The V call is TRBV15, the J call TRBJ1-5; 8 bases align to TRBD1. The CDR3 totals 16 residues. V was clipped by 2 bases and J by 4 bases; unmatched bases: 7. The germline CDR1 and CDR2 sequences are LNHNV and YYDKDF (reference sequence). The CDR3 DNA sequence: TGTGCCACCAGCAGACCTCCGGGACAGGATAATCAGCCCCAGCATTTT. It specifies CATSRPPGQDNQPQHF.

The CDR3 is CASSMERDLAKNIQYF. The CDR3 DNA reads TGTGCCAGTAGTATGGAGAGGGATCTAGCCAAAAACATTCAGTACTTC. The genes are TRBV19 and TRBJ2-4; D is possibly TRBD2 (5 bases). CDR1 is LNHDA, CDR2 SQIVND, per germline (reference sequence). The CDR3 runs to 16 residues. Trimming removed 3 bases from V and 0 bases from J, with 12 bases in between.

As regards this clone: One end of the junction fails to match germline, which may point to a read error. The V and J genes are TRBV6-1 and TRBJ2-7; possible D gene TRBD1, 5 bases. The CDR3 length is 13 residues. The germline CDR1 and CDR2 sequences are MNHNS and SASEGT. Written as DNA, the CDR3 is TGTGCCAGCGGTGAGACAGAGGCCTACGAGCAGTACTTC. It encodes CASGETEAYEQYF.

The rearrangement links TRBV7-2 to TRBJ2-1; 11 bases are a match to TRBD2. In germline, CDR1 is SGHTA, CDR2 FQGNSA. This CDR3 is 13 amino acids long. With 8 bases clipped from V and 6 bases from J, the junction kept 3 bases outside the gene matches. CDR3 DNA: TGTGCCAGCCGACTAGCGGGAAGCAATGAGCAGTTCTTC. This sequence encodes CASRLAGSNEQFF.

Only one count was recorded for this clone. The chain recombines TRBV19 with TRBJ2-3; 8 bases map to TRBD1. Germline V lookup: CDR1 LNHDA, CDR2 SQIVND (reference sequence). The CDR3 has 16 amino acids. Losses at the gene ends were 5 bases for V and 1 base for J; bases not matched to a gene: 8. CDR3 nucleotide sequence: TGTGCCAGTAGTGGGGGCAGGGGGCAGGGCACAGATACGCAGTATTTT. Translation gives CASSGGRGQGTDTQYF.

The CDR3, as DNA: TGTGCCAGCAGCTCGCAGGGGGATAACTATGGCTACACCTTC. Its translation: CASSSQGDNYGYTF. This sequence joins TRBV7-2 and TRBJ1-2; TRBD1 matches 7 bases. With V trimmed by 4 bases and J by 1 base, 3 bases remained unmatched. Germline assignment: CDR1 SGHTA and CDR2 FQGNSA. This CDR3 has 14 amino acids.

This clone was picked up a small number of times. The gene calls are TRBV19 and TRBJ1-5, with 7 bases matching TRBD1. This CDR3 region has 17 residues. Germline V lookup: CDR1 LNHDA, CDR2 SQIVND (reference sequence). V was pared by 1 base and J by 1 base, with 7 bases of the junction left unmatched. The CDR3 reads CASSIVRQGLSNQPQHF. The DNA of the CDR3 is TGTGCCAGTAGTATAGTTAGACAGGGACTCAGCAATCAGCCCCAGCATTTT.

This chain connects TRBV30 to TRBJ2-1; D might be TRBD2 (6 bases). Germline V lookup: CDR1 GTSNPN, CDR2 SVGIG (reference sequence). Between the trimmed V and J ends, which lost 5 bases and 5 bases, there was a span of 13 bases. The CDR3 totals 13 residues. The CDR3 region is CAWSPSDHNEQFF. CDR3 nucleotides: TGTGCCTGGTCCCCTAGCGACCACAATGAGCAGTTCTTC.

This chain links TRBV9 with TRBJ2-1; 11 bases agree with TRBD2. CDR3 length: 16 amino acids. V was clipped by 4 bases and J by 6 bases; unmatched bases: 9. CDR1 is SGDLS and CDR2 is YYNGEE in the germline V gene. CDR3 nucleotide sequence: TGTGCCAGCAGCTCGACCGGGACTAGCGGACTCAATGAGCAGTTCTTC. Translation gives CASSSTGTSGLNEQFF.

The CDR3 coding sequence is TGTGCCAGCAGCCTACCGGGACAGGGGGCGATGACTGAAGCTTTCTTT. This sequence encodes CASSLPGQGAMTEAFF. V is TRBV7-9 and J is TRBJ1-1, with TRBD1 identical over 12 bases. V was clipped by 5 bases and J by 5 bases; unmatched bases: 9. Germline loops: CDR1 SEHNR, CDR2 FQNEAQ (reference sequence). The CDR3 is 16 amino acids.

V gene TRBV6-1 combines with J gene TRBJ1-2; perhaps TRBD1 as D (6 bases). The V end was cut by 0 bases, the J end by 6 bases, with 23 bases between. The CDR3 extends over 18 amino acids. The germline gives CDR1 MNHNS, CDR2 SASEGT. The CDR3 loop reads CASSEAIPGQVNKDGYTF. The CDR3 DNA reads as TGTGCCAGCAGTGAAGCGATCCCGGGACAAGTGAATAAGGATGGCTACACCTTC.

This clone was detected only once. The chain couples TRBV7-9 to TRBJ1-2, with D possibly being TRBD1 (5 bases). Between the trimmed V and J ends, which lost 4 bases and 10 bases, there was a span of 19 bases. Germline CDR1 SEHNR, CDR2 FQNEAQ (reference sequence). The CDR3 is 14 amino acids. The CDR3 protein is CASSSLEGGGAYTF. The CDR3, as DNA: TGTGCCAGCAGCTCCTTAGAGGGAGGAGGGGCCTACACCTTC.

Details on this clone: Within the sample, other DNA sequences also encode this same CDR3. The chain employs TRBV6-5 and TRBJ1-5; TRBD1 matches at 10 bases. J was trimmed by 2 bases and V by 4 bases; bases with no gene match: 2. The CDR3 is 15 residues long. Germline CDR1 reads MNHEY; CDR2 reads SVGAGI. CDR3 DNA sequence: TGTGCCAGCAGTTCCGGACAGGGGGGCAATCAGCCCCAGCATTTT. Protein product: CASSSGQGGNQPQHF.

Written as DNA, the CDR3 is TGTGCCAGCAGTGGACAGGGCTTGGAAGCTTTCTTT. This gives the protein CASSGQGLEAFF. V and J are TRBV25-1 and TRBJ1-1, with 7 bases fitting TRBD1. Trimming took 4 bases from V and 8 from J; bases not matched to a gene: 4. The CDR3 consists of 12 residues. Germline V gives CDR1 MGHDK, CDR2 SYGVNS.

V is TRBV10-3 and J is TRBJ1-6; 9 bases fit TRBD1. This CDR3 contains 15 residues. CDR1 is ENHRY and CDR2 is SYGVKD in the germline V gene. Trimming took 10 bases from V and 0 from J; bases not matched to a gene: 4. CDR3 DNA: TGTGCCACCGGACAGGGGAGCTCCTATAATTCACCCCTCCACTTT. Residues: CATGQGSSYNSPLHF.

The rearrangement links TRBV10-3 to TRBJ1-1; 7 positions agree with TRBD1. This CDR3 is built from 15 residues. CDR1 is ENHRY and CDR2 is SYGVKD in the germline V gene. V lost 2 bases, J lost 4 bases, and 7 bases stayed unmatched. CDR3 region: CAISEPMTGTTEAFF. For the CDR3, the DNA is TGTGCCATCAGTGAGCCGATGACAGGGACCACTGAAGCTTTCTTT.

The V and J genes are TRBV5-1 and TRBJ2-5; TRBD2 agrees at 14 bases. This CDR3 is built from 16 residues. CDR1 SGHRS and CDR2 YFSETQ come from the germline V gene. V gave up 4 bases and J gave up 1 base; unmatched junction bases: 3. Written as DNA, the CDR3 is TGCGCCAGCAGCATCGGACTAGCGGGGGGCCAAGAGACCCAGTACTTC. Encoded protein: CASSIGLAGGQETQYF.

The chain is built from TRBV10-3 and TRBJ2-7; TRBD1 might be the D (5 bases). The CDR3 runs 14 residues. V lost 0 bases, J lost 4 bases, and 10 bases lay in between. CDR1 is ENHRY and CDR2 is SYGVKD in the germline V gene. For the CDR3, the DNA is TGTGCCATCAGTGAGTCTCGGACACCTTACGAGCAGTACTTC. It encodes CAISESRTPYEQYF.

The genes are TRBV19 and TRBJ1-1, with D unclear. V was clipped by 4 bases and J by 11 bases, with 20 bases between them. Germline-derived CDR1 and CDR2 are LNHDA and SQIVND (reference sequence). The CDR3 totals 14 residues. In DNA, the CDR3 is TGTGCCAGTAGTACACCCGGAGGACGGTCGCGGGCTTTCTTT. Translated, it gives CASSTPGGRSRAFF.

V is TRBV18 and J is TRBJ2-3; D remains unclear. Germline-derived CDR1 and CDR2 are KGHSH and LQKENI. This CDR3 spans 15 amino acids. V lost 3 bases to trimming and J lost 0 bases, with 10 bases between them. The CDR3 DNA follows: TGTGCCAGCTCACCTCCCCTATTGAGCACAGATACGCAGTATTTT. It yields the protein CASSPPLLSTDTQYF. Full variable domain (rest looked up from reference TRBV18 and TRBJ2-3): NAGVMQNPRHLVRRRGQEARLRCSPMKGHSHVYWYRQLPEEGLKFMVYLQKENIIDESGMPKERFSAEFPKEGPSILRIQQVVRGDSAAYFCASSPPLLSTDTQYFGPGTRLTVL.

The chain has TRBV10-3 and TRBJ2-5; no clear D. V lost 11 bases to trimming and J lost 1 base, with 8 bases between them. Germline V lookup: CDR1 ENHRY, CDR2 SYGVKD. The CDR3 length is 11 residues. The CDR3 region has the DNA TGTGCCGCTAGTACCCAAGAGACCCAGTACTTC. Amino acids: CAASTQETQYF.

The CDR3 sequence is CASSSGWHLRNYGYTF. The CDR3 nucleotides are TGTGCCAGCAGTTCCGGGTGGCACTTGAGGAACTATGGCTACACCTTC. The chain joins TRBV28 to TRBJ1-2; no reliable D call. Trimming left V 4 bases short and J 2 bases short, with 17 bases between. CDR1 MDHEN and CDR2 SYDVKM come from the germline V gene. The CDR3 loop spans 16 amino acids.

V and J are TRBV10-3 and TRBJ2-7, with 8 bases identical to TRBD1. Looked up from germline, CDR1 is ENHRY and CDR2 is SYGVKD. CDR3 length: 14 amino acids. The V segment lost 5 bases and the J segment 5 bases; nucleotides outside the gene matches: 8. DNA for the CDR3: TGTGCCATCAGTACGGCAGGGGGCGAAAACGAGCAGTACTTC. It yields the protein CAISTAGGENEQYF.